There are many counts of the clone carrying this T cell receptor beta chain. The record originates from a study of T cells after yellow fever vaccination. Study background: Libraries from low-cell-number fractions were prepared with the SMART-Seq v4 Ultra Low Input RNA kit.

5'RACE template switching generated TCR cDNA, adding a universal primer site and UMIs. TCRdb ran MiXCR on the 5' RACE reads and lists one entry per CDR3 protein. The sample contains 25,000 to 30,000 distinct CDR3 sequences, around 4.3% of which appear only once. Study-wide results and limits: In post-booster samples, most primary-vaccination clones reappeared (approximately 95% CD4, 70% to 90% CD8). A weaker but faster secondary response was observed, peaking on day 5 versus 15.

This CDR3 contains 14 residues. The V gene end was trimmed by 6 bases and the J gene end by 8 bases; junction bases not matched to a gene: 8. Germline CDR1 and CDR2: SGHTA and FQGNSA. The TCR sequence derives from a man aged 18 to 29 who received the YFV17D yellow fever vaccine. This rearrangement joins TRBV7-2 to TRBJ1-2; 11 nucleotides line up with TRBD1. The sample consisted of PBMCs, either bulk or a sorted T-cell subset (CD4+, CD8+, memory, or dextramer-sorted; not recorded which), taken on the day of the yellow fever booster vaccination. CDR3 DNA sequence: TGTGCCAGCAGTCCGGGGACAGGGGGACGAGGCTACACCTTC. Its translation is CASSPGTGGRGYTF.